This TCR beta chain is drawn from a study of blood T cell repertoires in COVID-19. Trimming removed 3 bases at V and 5 bases at J, with 10 bases between. The length of the CDR3 is 13 residues. Germline loops: CDR1 SNHLY, CDR2 FYNNEI. Measured with immunoSEQ multiplex PCR; TCRdb has only the in-frame clones, and not every one. The table includes roughly 100,000 clones, 87% detected once. The chain combines TRBV2 with TRBJ1-2, with D possibly TRBD1 on 5 matching bases. Material for sequencing was peripheral blood. This receptor was identified in a woman in her 30s with acute or convalescent COVID-19. The CDR3 spells CASSDTGGYGYTF. DNA of the CDR3: TGTGCCAGCAGTGACACAGGAGGGTATGGCTACACCTTC.